These 25 T cell receptor beta chains share one sample of origin, sequenced in a study of blood T cell repertoires in COVID-19. Using immunoSEQ multiplex PCR, the repertoire was profiled, and TCRdb retains in-frame clones only, with some absent. The sample lists just over 300,000 clones; roughly 86% were seen once. Sequences were obtained from PBMCs or T cells enriched from blood (not recorded which). Receptors were obtained from a woman aged 18-29 years who had recovered from COVID-19.

The chain combines TRBV10-3 with TRBJ1-2; TRBD1 matches 8 bases. Germline CDR1 ENHRY, CDR2 SYGVKD. Unmatched junction bases numbered 7, after V lost 0 bases and J lost 4 bases. The length of the CDR3 is 16 residues. The CDR3 spells CAISESTRDRSYGYTF. CDR3 DNA: TGTGCCATCAGTGAGTCGACGCGGGACAGGAGCTATGGCTACACCTTC.

This chain uses TRBV5-1 with TRBJ2-3, with D possibly TRBD1 on 6 matching bases. Germline-derived CDR1 and CDR2 are SGHRS and YFSETQ. Between the trimmed V and J ends, which lost 6 bases and 0 bases, there was a span of 20 bases. The length of the CDR3 is 17 residues. CDR3: CASTQTRGRPSTDTQYF. The DNA of the CDR3 is TGCGCCAGCACCCAAACCAGGGGCAGGCCCAGCACAGATACGCAGTATTTT.

J is TRBJ2-2 and V is TRBV3-1 (or the pseudogene TRBV3-2); TRBD2 aligns across 11 bases. CDR3 length equals 17 residues. J lost 0 bases, V lost 1 base, and 1 base had no gene match. CDR1 is LGHDT and CDR2 is YNNKEL in the germline V gene (reference sequence). CDR3 bases: TGTGCCAGCAGCCAAGGACTAGCGGGAACGAACACCGGGGAGCTGTTTTTT. Translated: CASSQGLAGTNTGELFF.

The gene calls are TRBV7-3 and TRBJ2-5; TRBD2 agrees at 7 bases. Germline CDR1 and CDR2: SGHTA and FQGTGA. The CDR3 has 15 amino acids. Trimming cost V 1 base and J 4 bases; bases outside gene matches: 6. CDR3 amino acids: CASSLNGLGLETQYF. In nucleotides, the CDR3 is TGTGCCAGCAGCTTAAACGGACTAGGTTTAGAGACCCAGTACTTC.

This chain connects TRBV11-2 to TRBJ1-1, with 10 bases aligning to TRBD1. This CDR3 contains 18 residues. V shed 5 bases, J shed 8 bases, and the junction held 20 bases outside the gene matches. Per germline, CDR1 SGHAT and CDR2 FQNNGV. CDR3 region: CASSPYSGTGATPNEAFF. The CDR3 coding sequence is TGTGCCAGCAGCCCCTACTCCGGGACAGGGGCGACCCCGAACGAAGCTTTCTTT.

V and J are TRBV6-2 or TRBV6-3 and TRBJ2-7, with TRBD1 matching 7 bases. The CDR3 sequence is 12 residues long. Germline lookup yields CDR1 MNHEY and CDR2 SVGEGT. V lost 5 bases and J lost 5; bases outside the gene matches: 3. The CDR3, as DNA: TGTGCCAGCAGTCACAGGGGCCACGAGCAGTACTTC. It specifies CASSHRGHEQYF.

CDR3 sequence: CASSFTGIPEAFF. The CDR3 region has the DNA TGTGCCAGCAGCTTCACAGGGATCCCCGAAGCTTTCTTT. This chain joins TRBV7-9 and TRBJ1-1, with TRBD1 as a possible D gene (6 bases). The CDR3 covers 13 residues. The V gene lost 3 bases and the J gene lost 8 bases, with 13 bases spanning the gap. Germline CDR1 SEHNR, CDR2 FQNEAQ (reference sequence).

The chain uses TRBV7-9 and TRBJ2-7, with 7 bases matching TRBD1. The CDR3 is 13 amino acids. V shed 5 bases, J shed 4 bases, and the junction held 5 bases outside the gene matches. From germline, CDR1 is SEHNR and CDR2 FQNEAQ (reference sequence). CDR3 sequence: CASSLGTEYEQYF. CDR3 nucleotide sequence: TGTGCCAGCAGCCTCGGGACAGAGTACGAGCAGTACTTC.

The gene calls are TRBV28 and TRBJ1-2; a possible D gene is TRBD1 (5 bases). The CDR3 extends over 15 amino acids. Trimming pared 6 bases from V and 7 bases from J, leaving 21 bases between. Per germline, CDR1 MDHEN and CDR2 SYDVKM. The CDR3 DNA sequence: TGTGCCAGCAGGGGCGGGGGGACCGAAAGTGGTGGCTACACCTTC. As protein: CASRGGGTESGGYTF.

V and J are TRBV9 and TRBJ2-2; 9 bases map to TRBD1. The CDR3 is made up of 16 amino acids. V lost 4 bases and J lost 4; bases outside the gene matches: 8. Germline V gene data show CDR1 as SGDLS and CDR2 as YYNGEE. In DNA, the CDR3 is TGTGCCAGCAGCACCCGGGACAGGGTTACCACCGGGGAGCTGTTTTTT. Residues: CASSTRDRVTTGELFF.

This clone appeared once. V is TRBV5-1 and J is TRBJ1-1; TRBD1 is a possible D gene (5 bases). Germline loops: CDR1 SGHRS, CDR2 YFSETQ. This CDR3 has 16 residues. The V and J ends lost 1 base and 0 bases respectively, with 13 bases between them. The DNA of the CDR3 is TGCGCCAGCAGCTTGTATGGAGGGGAGATGAACACTGAAGCTTTCTTT. Its protein is CASSLYGGEMNTEAFF.

The rearrangement joins TRBV5-6 to TRBJ2-7, with a tentative D call TRBD1 (6 bases). CDR3 size: 16 residues. With 0 bases removed from V and 0 bases from J, the gap between germline ends came to 13 bases. CDR1 and CDR2 from the germline V gene are SGHDT and YYEEEE. CDR3 coding DNA: TGTGCCAGCAGCTTGGGAACAGGGAAAGGCTCCTACGAGCAGTACTTC. Translation: CASSLGTGKGSYEQYF. Full variable domain (rest looked up from reference TRBV5-6 and TRBJ2-7): DAGVTQSPTHLIKTRGQQVTLRCSPKSGHDTVSWYQQALGQGPQFIFQYYEEEERQRGNFPDRFSGHQFPNYSSELNVNALLLGDSALYLCASSLGTGKGSYEQYFGPGTRLTVT.

The V gene is TRBV11-2, the J gene TRBJ2-7; TRBD2 might be the D (5 bases). Germline V gene data show CDR1 as SGHAT and CDR2 as FQNNGV. Trimming shortened V by 0 bases and J by 7 bases, and 13 bases separated the two germline ends. This CDR3 region has 14 residues. The CDR3 region is CASSLDRGGSEQYF. CDR3 bases: TGTGCCAGCAGCTTAGATCGGGGTGGAAGTGAGCAGTACTTC.

The chain has TRBV7-3 and TRBJ1-1; D gene unclear. Germline V gene data show CDR1 as SGHTA and CDR2 as FQGTGA. The CDR3 runs 13 residues. V was clipped by 3 bases and J by 4 bases, with 9 bases between them. This CDR3 reads CASSFSVVTEAFF. The CDR3 DNA sequence: TGTGCCAGCAGCTTTTCCGTAGTCACTGAAGCTTTCTTT.

This clone was picked up a small number of times. The V and J genes are TRBV7-7 and TRBJ1-1, with a weak D call TRBD1 (6 bases). Between the trimmed V and J ends, which lost 1 base and 5 bases, there was a span of 8 bases. Per the germline V gene, CDR1 is SSHAT and CDR2 is FNYEAQ (reference sequence). The CDR3 runs to 13 residues. CDR3 DNA sequence: TGTGCCAGCAGCTTAGAGAGGGGGACTGAAGCTTTCTTT. The encoded protein is CASSLERGTEAFF. Together with reference TRBV7-7 and TRBJ1-1, the CDR3 gives the full variable domain: GAGVSQSPRYKVTKRGQDVTLRCDPISSHATLYWYQQALGQGPEFLTYFNYEAQPDKSGLPSDRFSAERPEGSISTLTIQRTEQRDSAMYRCASSLERGTEAFFGQGTRLTVV.

The gene calls are TRBV5-1 and TRBJ1-2; no clear D. This CDR3 contains 19 residues. The V end lost 0 bases, the J end lost 0 bases, and 21 bases lay between the germline ends. Germline V CDR1 and CDR2: SGHRS, YFSETQ. In DNA, the CDR3 is TGCGCCAGCAGCTTGGTACGGGGTTCTGTGATCATGGCTAACTATGGCTACACCTTC. Encoded protein: CASSLVRGSVIMANYGYTF.

The chain combines TRBV2 with TRBJ1-5; weak D call: TRBD1 (5 bases). With 0 bases removed from V and 3 bases from J, the gap between germline ends came to 15 bases. The CDR3 sequence is 17 residues long. CDR1 and CDR2 from the germline V gene are SNHLY and FYNNEI. The CDR3 bases are TGTGCCAGCAGTGAAGCAAGGGGTTCTTCGGCCAATCAGCCCCAGCATTTT. Protein: CASSEARGSSANQPQHF.

The rearrangement joins TRBV12-5 to TRBJ1-1; 8 nucleotides match TRBD1. CDR3 length equals 15 residues. V shed 7 bases, J shed 4 bases, and the junction held 11 bases outside the gene matches. The germline CDR1 and CDR2 sequences are LGHNT and FRNRAP. CDR3: CASAQGAQIGTEAFF. The CDR3, as DNA: TGTGCTAGTGCGCAGGGGGCGCAGATTGGCACTGAAGCTTTCTTT.

The chain employs TRBV14 and TRBJ2-7; D is ambiguous. The CDR3 spans 16 residues. Germline assignment: CDR1 SGHDN and CDR2 FVKESK. With 1 base removed from V and 3 bases from J, the gap between germline ends came to 16 bases. CDR3 sequence (DNA): TGTGCCAGCAGCCAAGGGTCGTCCACGGGTAGCTACGAGCAGTACTTC. This translates into CASSQGSSTGSYEQYF.

The V call is TRBV5-5, the J call TRBJ2-3; 11 bases fit TRBD2. The V gene end was trimmed by 0 bases and the J gene end by 5 bases; junction bases not matched to a gene: 2. Germline V gene sequence: CDR1 SGHKS, CDR2 YYEKEE (reference sequence). This CDR3 spans 15 amino acids. CDR3 region: CASSLGLAGGDTQYF. The CDR3 DNA follows: TGTGCCAGCAGCTTGGGCCTAGCGGGAGGAGATACGCAGTATTTT.

The chain has TRBV6-2 or TRBV6-3 and TRBJ1-2; 9 positions match TRBD1. Germline values: CDR1 MNHEY, CDR2 SVGEGT. Trimming removed 5 bases from V and 4 bases from J; junction bases left unmatched: 8. This CDR3 is built from 15 residues. The DNA for the CDR3 is TGTGCCAGCAGTCTACAGGGGGCGGAGGTCTATGGCTACACCTTC. The encoded protein is CASSLQGAEVYGYTF.

The chain uses TRBV11-3 and TRBJ2-5, with 7 bases lining up with TRBD1. In germline, CDR1 is SGHNT, CDR2 YENEEA. Trimming removed 6 bases from V and 0 bases from J; junction bases left unmatched: 7. The CDR3 is 15 residues long. CDR3 DNA: TGTGCCAGCAGTTCAGGGGGACGGGACCAAGAGACCCAGTACTTC. Its translation: CASSSGGRDQETQYF.

This clone was counted once. J is TRBJ1-6 and V is TRBV7-2; no clear D gene. Trimming took 1 base from V and 10 from J, leaving 17 bases between them. This CDR3 spans 16 amino acids. Per germline, CDR1 SGHTA and CDR2 FQGNSA. CDR3 coding DNA: TGTGCCAGCAGCTTAGTAGTGGGCTTAAGAGGGTCACCCCTCCACTTT. This translates into CASSLVVGLRGSPLHF.

The rearrangement uses TRBV7-2 and TRBJ1-2; a possible D gene is TRBD1 (5 bases). Germline CDR1 is SGHTA and CDR2 is FQGNSA. There are 18 residues in the CDR3. V was clipped by 0 bases and J by 4 bases, with 21 bases between them. CDR3 loop: CASSLATHDGGGLYGYTF. Written as DNA, the CDR3 is TGTGCCAGCAGCTTAGCGACCCATGATGGGGGAGGCCTCTATGGCTACACCTTC. The variable domain in full, completed from reference TRBV7-2 and TRBJ1-2, reads GAGVSQSPSNKVTEKGKDVELRCDPISGHTALYWYRQSLGQGLEFLIYFQGNSAPDKSGLPSDRFSAERTGGSVSTLTIQRTQQEDSAVYLCASSLATHDGGGLYGYTFGSGTRLTVV.

The chain couples TRBV20-1 to TRBJ1-2; D is unresolved. The CDR3 runs 11 residues. CDR1 and CDR2 from the germline V gene are DFQATT and SNEGSKA (reference sequence). V was clipped by 6 bases and J by 4 bases, with 9 bases between them. The CDR3 nucleotides read TGCAGTGCCGCCGGGGTCTATGGCTACACCTTC. This codes for CSAAGVYGYTF.